The 12 T cell receptor beta chains presented below share a single source sample, sequenced in a study of blood T cell repertoires in COVID-19. The method was immunoSEQ multiplex PCR; TCRdb's version includes in-frame clones alone and lacks a portion of them. The table includes roughly 140,000 clones, approximately 84% detected once. Sequenced material: peripheral blood. All receptors come from a woman aged 80 or over in a cohort sampled during active or convalescent COVID-19.

This chain uses TRBV30 with TRBJ1-1; D remains ambiguous. Trimming pared 0 bases from V and 2 bases from J, leaving 10 bases between. CDR1 is GTSNPN and CDR2 is SVGIG in the germline V gene (reference sequence). The CDR3 runs to 14 residues. CDR3 protein: CAWSVGRRNTEAFF. CDR3 nucleotides: TGTGCCTGGAGTGTGGGCAGGCGCAACACTGAAGCTTTCTTT.

V is TRBV6-2 or TRBV6-3 and J is TRBJ2-5; 9 nucleotides line up with TRBD2. Germline CDR1 and CDR2: MNHEY and SVGEGT. The CDR3 covers 17 residues. After removal of 2 bases from V and 5 bases from J, the junction contained 12 bases not matched to a gene. As DNA, the CDR3 is TGTGCCAGCAGTTACGGTCGTATTAGCGGGGGTCGGGAGACCCAGTACTTC. Amino acids: CASSYGRISGGRETQYF.

The chain uses TRBV5-1 and TRBJ1-6; TRBD1 agrees at 7 bases. The CDR3 extends over 15 amino acids. CDR1 and CDR2 (germline): SGHRS, YFSETQ. The V segment lost 1 base and the J segment 7 bases; nucleotides outside the gene matches: 5. The CDR3 loop reads CASSLSDRANSPLHF. The CDR3 bases are TGCGCCAGCAGCTTGTCAGACAGGGCAAATTCACCCCTCCACTTT. Together with reference TRBV5-1 and TRBJ1-6, the CDR3 gives the full variable domain: KAGVTQTPRYLIKTRGQQVTLSCSPISGHRSVSWYQQTPGQGLQFLFEYFSETQRNKGNFPGRFSGRQFSNSRSEMNVSTLELGDSALYLCASSLSDRANSPLHFGNGTRLTVT.

The J gene is TRBJ1-2, the V gene TRBV12-3 or TRBV12-4, with 7 bases that match TRBD1. This CDR3 comprises 13 residues. V was pared by 6 bases and J by 4 bases, with 5 bases of the junction left unmatched. The chain's CDR3 is CASSNSGGYGYTF. CDR3 nucleotides: TGTGCCAGCAGCAACTCAGGGGGCTATGGCTACACCTTC.

This clone was observed a handful of times. The J gene is TRBJ1-2, the V gene TRBV19, with D perhaps TRBD1 (5 bases). CDR1 and CDR2 from the germline V gene are LNHDA and SQIVND (reference sequence). The CDR3 sequence is 13 residues long. V was pared by 3 bases and J by 6 bases, with 11 bases between. The CDR3 loop reads CASSITQGDGYTF. The CDR3 region has the DNA TGTGCCAGTAGTATTACGCAGGGTGATGGCTACACCTTC.

This sequence joins TRBV3-1 (or the pseudogene TRBV3-2) and TRBJ1-5; D gene ambiguous. Germline CDR1 and CDR2: LGHDT and YNNKEL (reference sequence). CDR3 length: 14 residues. Trimming left V 4 bases short and J 4 bases short, with 11 bases between. CDR3 nucleotide sequence: TGTGCCAGCAGCCTGACGGGAGGAAATCAGCCCCAGCATTTT. Translated: CASSLTGGNQPQHF.

This clone was observed a few times. The chain combines TRBV3-1 (or the pseudogene TRBV3-2) with TRBJ1-1; 8 positions match TRBD1. The CDR3 has 15 amino acids. V shed 4 bases and J 5 bases; nucleotides not matched to a gene: 9. CDR1 and CDR2 from the germline V gene are LGHDT and YNNKEL (reference sequence). This CDR3 is CASSLTSTGGTEAFF. CDR3 nucleotides: TGTGCCAGCAGCCTTACATCCACAGGGGGGACTGAAGCTTTCTTT.

This sequence joins TRBV11-2 and TRBJ2-5; TRBD1 aligns across 7 bases. Trimming removed 4 bases from V and 5 bases from J; junction bases left unmatched: 19. CDR3 length: 18 amino acids. Germline values: CDR1 SGHAT, CDR2 FQNNGV. CDR3 in DNA: TGTGCCAGCAGCTCACCCCCCCGACAGGGTCGTATTTGGGAGACCCAGTACTTC. It translates to CASSSPPRQGRIWETQYF. The full variable domain, its missing parts supplied by reference TRBV11-2 and TRBJ2-5, is EAGVAQSPRYKIIEKRQSVAFWCNPISGHATLYWYQQILGQGPKLLIQFQNNGVVDDSQLPKDRFSAERLKGVDSTLKIQPAKLEDSAVYLCASSSPPRQGRIWETQYFGPGTRLLVL.

The J gene is TRBJ2-7, the V gene TRBV6-2 or TRBV6-3; D is undetermined. The length of the CDR3 is 15 residues. V shed 2 bases and J shed 2 bases, with 13 bases lying between them. Germline-derived CDR1 and CDR2 are MNHEY and SVGEGT. CDR3 nucleotide sequence: TGTGCCAGCAGTTACGGGCTATACTCAACCTACGAGCAGTACGTC. It codes for CASSYGLYSTYEQYV.

CDR3 protein: CATNPIGSSYNEQFF. As DNA, the CDR3 is TGTGCCACCAACCCGATAGGGAGCTCCTACAATGAGCAGTTCTTC. The chain employs TRBV15 and TRBJ2-1; weak D call: TRBD2 (5 bases). This CDR3 is 15 amino acids long. Trimming removed 7 bases at V and 0 bases at J, with 13 bases between. CDR1 and CDR2 from the germline V gene are LNHNV and YYDKDF (reference sequence).

The chain is built from TRBV12-3 or TRBV12-4 and TRBJ2-3, with D possibly TRBD2 on 5 matching bases. The CDR3 is made up of 12 amino acids. Trimming pared 2 bases from V and 7 bases from J, leaving 7 bases between. The DNA for the CDR3 is TGTGCCAGCAGTTTATCGGGGAATACGCAGTATTTT. It yields the protein CASSLSGNTQYF.

V gene TRBV6-5 combines with J gene TRBJ1-3, with D perhaps TRBD1 (5 bases). Germline V CDR1 and CDR2: MNHEY, SVGAGI. The CDR3 consists of 15 residues. Trimming took off 8 bases at V and 4 bases at J, with 18 bases between the two ends. The CDR3 reads CASGPFRRAGNTIYF. CDR3 nucleotide sequence: TGTGCCAGCGGCCCCTTCCGCAGGGCGGGAAACACCATATATTTT.